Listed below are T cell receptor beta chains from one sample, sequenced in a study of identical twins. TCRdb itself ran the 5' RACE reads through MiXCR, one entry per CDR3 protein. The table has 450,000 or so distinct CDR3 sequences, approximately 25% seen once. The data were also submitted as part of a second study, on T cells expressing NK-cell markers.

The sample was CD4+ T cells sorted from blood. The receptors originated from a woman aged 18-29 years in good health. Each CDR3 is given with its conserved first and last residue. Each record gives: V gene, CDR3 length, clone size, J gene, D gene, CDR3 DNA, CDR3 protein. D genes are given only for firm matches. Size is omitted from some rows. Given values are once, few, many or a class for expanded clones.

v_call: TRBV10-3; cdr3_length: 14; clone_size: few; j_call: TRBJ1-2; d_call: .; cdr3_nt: TGTGCCATCAGTGAGGAGGGAATTTCATATGGCTACACCTTC; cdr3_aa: CAISEEGISYGYTF
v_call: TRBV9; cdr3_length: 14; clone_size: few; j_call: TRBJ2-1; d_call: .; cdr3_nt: TGTGCCAGCAGCGTGGGGGGAGCCTACAATGAGCAGTTCTTC; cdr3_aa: CASSVGGAYNEQFF
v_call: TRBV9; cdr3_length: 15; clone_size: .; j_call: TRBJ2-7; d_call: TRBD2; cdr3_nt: TGTGCCAGCAGCGTGGAAGCGGGAGAAATGGAGGAGCAGTACTTC; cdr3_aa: CASSVEAGEMEEQYF
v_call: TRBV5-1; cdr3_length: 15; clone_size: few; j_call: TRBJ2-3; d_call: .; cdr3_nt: TGCGCCAGCAGCTTGGCCCTACCTATTACAGATACGCAGTATTTT; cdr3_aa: CASSLALPITDTQYF
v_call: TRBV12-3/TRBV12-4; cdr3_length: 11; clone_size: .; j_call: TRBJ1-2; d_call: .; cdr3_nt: TGTGCCAGCAGGGGGCGGTCTGGCTACACCTTC; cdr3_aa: CASRGRSGYTF
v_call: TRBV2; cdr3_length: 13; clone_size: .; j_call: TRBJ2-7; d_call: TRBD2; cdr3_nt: TGTGCCAGCTATGCGACTAGCGTAAAAGAGCAGTACTTC; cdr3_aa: CASYATSVKEQYF
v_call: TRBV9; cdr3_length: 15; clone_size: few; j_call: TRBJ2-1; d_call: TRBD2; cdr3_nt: TGTGCCAGCAGCGTTAGCGGGGGGTGGGACAATGAGCAGTTCTTC; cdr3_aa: CASSVSGGWDNEQFF
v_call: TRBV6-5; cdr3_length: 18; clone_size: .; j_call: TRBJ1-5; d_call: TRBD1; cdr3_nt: TGTGCCAGCAGTTACCCTAAGGCCGGGACAGGGGGCAATCAGCCCCAGCATTTT; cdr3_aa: CASSYPKAGTGGNQPQHF
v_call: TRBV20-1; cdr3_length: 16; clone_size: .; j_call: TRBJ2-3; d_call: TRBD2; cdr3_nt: TGCAGTGCTAGACCCCTTGCGGGAGGGAGCACAGATACGCAGTATTTT; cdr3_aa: CSARPLAGGSTDTQYF
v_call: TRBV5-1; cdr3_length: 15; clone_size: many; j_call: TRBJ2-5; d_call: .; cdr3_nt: TGCGCCAGCAGCTTGTTGCCGATGAGGGGAGAGACCCAGTACTTC; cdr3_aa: CASSLLPMRGETQYF
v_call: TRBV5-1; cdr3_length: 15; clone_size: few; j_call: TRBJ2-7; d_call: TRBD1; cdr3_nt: TGCGCCAGCAGCGGGGGGGACAGGGGGCACGCGGAAGAGTACTTC; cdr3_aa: CASSGGDRGHAEEYF
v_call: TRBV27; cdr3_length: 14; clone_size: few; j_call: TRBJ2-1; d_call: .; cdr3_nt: TGTGCCAGCAGTTGGGGGAGACCCTACAATGAGCAGTTCTTC; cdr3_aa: CASSWGRPYNEQFF
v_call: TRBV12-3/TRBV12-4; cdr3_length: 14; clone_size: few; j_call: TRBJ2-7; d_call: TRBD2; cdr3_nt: TGTGCCAGCAGCGCTGGGGGGGTCCCGGGGGAGCAGTACTTC; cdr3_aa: CASSAGGVPGEQYF
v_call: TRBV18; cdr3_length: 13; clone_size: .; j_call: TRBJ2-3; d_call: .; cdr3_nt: TGTGCCAGCTCGATGAAATTGGAGGATACGCAGTATTTT; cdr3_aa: CASSMKLEDTQYF
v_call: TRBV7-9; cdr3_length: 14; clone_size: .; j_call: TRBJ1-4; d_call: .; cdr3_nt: TGTGCCAGCAGCTTATTCTCCCTCGGAGAAAAACTGTTTTTT; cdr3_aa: CASSLFSLGEKLFF
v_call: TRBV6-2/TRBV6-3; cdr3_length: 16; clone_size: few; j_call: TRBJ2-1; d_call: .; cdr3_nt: TGTGCCAGCAGTTACTCGTCGGCGGGGCCTTACAATGAGCAGTTCTTC; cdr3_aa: CASSYSSAGPYNEQFF
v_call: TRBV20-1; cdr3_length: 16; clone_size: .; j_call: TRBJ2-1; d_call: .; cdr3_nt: TGCAGTGCTAGCCAGGGTAGCGGCACCCCTGACAATGAGCAGTTCTTC; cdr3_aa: CSASQGSGTPDNEQFF
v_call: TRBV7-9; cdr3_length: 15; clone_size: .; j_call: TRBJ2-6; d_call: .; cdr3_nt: TGTGCCAGCTCTCCCCGGGGGATGGGGGCCAACGTCCTGACTTTC; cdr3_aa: CASSPRGMGANVLTF
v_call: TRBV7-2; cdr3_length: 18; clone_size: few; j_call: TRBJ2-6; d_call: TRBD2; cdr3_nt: TGTGCCAGCAGCCACCAGCGGGGCCTACCCTCTGGGGCCAACGTCCTGACTTTC; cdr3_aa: CASSHQRGLPSGANVLTF
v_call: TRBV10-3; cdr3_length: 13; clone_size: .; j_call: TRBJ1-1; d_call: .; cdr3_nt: TGTGCCATCAGTGCCCTGGAGGGGGCTGAAGCTTTCTTT; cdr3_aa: CAISALEGAEAFF
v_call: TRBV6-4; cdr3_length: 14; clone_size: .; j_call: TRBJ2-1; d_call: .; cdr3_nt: TGTGCCAGCAGTGAGAGACTAGACTACAATGAGCAGTTCTTC; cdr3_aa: CASSERLDYNEQFF
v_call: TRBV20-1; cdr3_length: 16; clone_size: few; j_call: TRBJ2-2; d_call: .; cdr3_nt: TGCAGTGCTAGAGATGTTTTAGGGGGGCAGACCGGGGAGCTGTTTTTT; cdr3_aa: CSARDVLGGQTGELFF
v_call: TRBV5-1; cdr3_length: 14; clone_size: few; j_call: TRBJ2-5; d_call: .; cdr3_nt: TGCGCCAGCAGCTTGATTGCGGACCAAGAGACCCAGTACTTC; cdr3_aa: CASSLIADQETQYF
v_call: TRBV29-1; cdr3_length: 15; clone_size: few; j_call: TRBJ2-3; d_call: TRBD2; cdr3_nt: TGCAGCGTTGCACGGGCTAGCGGGAGCACAGATACGCAGTATTTT; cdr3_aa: CSVARASGSTDTQYF
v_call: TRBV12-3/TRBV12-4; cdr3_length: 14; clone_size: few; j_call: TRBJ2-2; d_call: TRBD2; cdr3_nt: TGTGCCAGCAAGCGGGAGGGAGGCACCGGGGAGCTGTTTTTT; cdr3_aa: CASKREGGTGELFF
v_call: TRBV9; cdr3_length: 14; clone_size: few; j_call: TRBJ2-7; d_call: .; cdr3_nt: TGTGCCAGCAGCCCGTGGGACGGAACCTACGAGCAGTACTTC; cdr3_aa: CASSPWDGTYEQYF
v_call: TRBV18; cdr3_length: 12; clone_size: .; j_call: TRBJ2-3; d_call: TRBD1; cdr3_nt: TGTGCCAGCGGAGACAGGGGAGATACGCAGTATTTT; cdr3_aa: CASGDRGDTQYF
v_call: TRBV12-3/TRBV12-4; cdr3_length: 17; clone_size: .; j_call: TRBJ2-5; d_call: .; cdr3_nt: TGTGCCAGCAACACCCGGGGCCGGGGGGCTACACGGGAGACCCAGTACTTC; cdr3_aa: CASNTRGRGATRETQYF
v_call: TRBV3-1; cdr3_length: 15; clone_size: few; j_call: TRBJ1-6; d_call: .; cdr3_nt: TGTGCCAGCAGCCAAGATCAGCGTGAAGTATCACCCCTCCACTTT; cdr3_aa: CASSQDQREVSPLHF
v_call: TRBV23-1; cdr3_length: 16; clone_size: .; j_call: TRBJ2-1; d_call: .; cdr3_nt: TGCGCCAGCAGTCATCGGGACCCTCGGGGCTACAATGAGCAGTTCTTC; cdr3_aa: CASSHRDPRGYNEQFF
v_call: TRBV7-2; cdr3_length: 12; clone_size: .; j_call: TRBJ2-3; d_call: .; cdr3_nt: TGTGCCAGCAGCCGTTCCGGGAATACGCAGTATTTT; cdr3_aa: CASSRSGNTQYF
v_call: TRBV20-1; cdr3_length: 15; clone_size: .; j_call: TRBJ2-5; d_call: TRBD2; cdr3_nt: TGCAGTGCGCGGGGACTAGCGGGGCGTCAAGAGACCCAGTACTTC; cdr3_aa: CSARGLAGRQETQYF
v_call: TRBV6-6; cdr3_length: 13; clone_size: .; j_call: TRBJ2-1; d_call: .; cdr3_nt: TGTGCCAGCAGTTCGTCGAGCGTCGGTGAGCAGTTCTTC; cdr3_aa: CASSSSSVGEQFF
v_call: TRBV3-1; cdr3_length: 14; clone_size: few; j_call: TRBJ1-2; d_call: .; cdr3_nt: TGTGCCAGCAGCCAAGTGGGGCAAGACTATGGCTACACCTTC; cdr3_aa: CASSQVGQDYGYTF
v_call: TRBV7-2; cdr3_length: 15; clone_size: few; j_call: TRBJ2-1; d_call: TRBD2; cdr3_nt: TGTGCCAGCAGCTTAGAACTAGCGGGCCACAATGAGCAGTTCTTC; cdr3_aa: CASSLELAGHNEQFF
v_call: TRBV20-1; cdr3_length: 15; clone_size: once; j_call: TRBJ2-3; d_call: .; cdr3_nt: TGCAGTGCTAGGCCCCGGGCGCCCTACACAGATACGCAGTATTTT; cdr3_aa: CSARPRAPYTDTQYF
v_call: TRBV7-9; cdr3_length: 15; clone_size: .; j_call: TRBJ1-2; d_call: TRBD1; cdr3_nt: TGTGCCAGCAGCCAGGGTAGCGTGCAGGGGGGCGGCTACACCTTC; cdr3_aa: CASSQGSVQGGGYTF
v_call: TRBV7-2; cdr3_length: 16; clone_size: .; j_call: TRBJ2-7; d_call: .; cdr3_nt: TGTGCCAGCAGCTTAGCGATATTTCCCCGCTCCTACGAGCAGTACTTC; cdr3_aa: CASSLAIFPRSYEQYF
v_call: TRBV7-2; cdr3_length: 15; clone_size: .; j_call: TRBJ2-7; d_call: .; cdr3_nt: TGTGCCAGCAGCCCCCGCGCAGCCCGAAGTACGGGGCAGTACTTC; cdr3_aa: CASSPRAARSTGQYF
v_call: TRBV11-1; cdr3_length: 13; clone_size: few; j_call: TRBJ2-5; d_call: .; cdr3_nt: TGTGCCAGCAGCTATGGGGGGCAAGAGACCCAGTACTTC; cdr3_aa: CASSYGGQETQYF
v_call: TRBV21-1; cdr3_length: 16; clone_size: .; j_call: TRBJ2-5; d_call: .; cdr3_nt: TGTGCCAGCAGCAAAGCGGAGACAGGGTTGTGGGAGACCCAGTACTTC; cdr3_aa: CASSKAETGLWETQYF
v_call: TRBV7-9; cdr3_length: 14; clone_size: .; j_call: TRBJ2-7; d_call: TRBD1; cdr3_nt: TGTGCCAGCAGCCCGGACAGGGTGTACTACGAGCAGTACTTC; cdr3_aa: CASSPDRVYYEQYF
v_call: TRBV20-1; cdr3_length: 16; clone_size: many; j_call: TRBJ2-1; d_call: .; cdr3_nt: TGCAGTGCTAGAGGTCGGGGTGAGGACCTCTACAATGAGCAGTTCTTC; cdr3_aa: CSARGRGEDLYNEQFF
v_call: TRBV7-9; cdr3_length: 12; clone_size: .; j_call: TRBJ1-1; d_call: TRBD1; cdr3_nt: TGTGCCAGCAACCGACAGGGCCCTGTGGCTTTCTTT; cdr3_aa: CASNRQGPVAFF
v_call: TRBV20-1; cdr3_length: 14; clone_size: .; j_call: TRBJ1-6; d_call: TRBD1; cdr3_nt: TGCAGTGCTCCCGGGACAGGGGATTCTTCACCCCTCCACTTT; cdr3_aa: CSAPGTGDSSPLHF
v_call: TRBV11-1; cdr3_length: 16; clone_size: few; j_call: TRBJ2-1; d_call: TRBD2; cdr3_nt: TGTGCCAGCAGCTTATCGCTAGCGGGAGTGGACAATGAGCAGTTCTTC; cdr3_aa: CASSLSLAGVDNEQFF
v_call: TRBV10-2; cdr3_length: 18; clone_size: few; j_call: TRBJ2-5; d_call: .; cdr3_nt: TGCGCCAGCAGTGAATCTACCCTAGCAGGCGGTAAACAAGAGACCCAGTACTTC; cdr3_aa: CASSESTLAGGKQETQYF
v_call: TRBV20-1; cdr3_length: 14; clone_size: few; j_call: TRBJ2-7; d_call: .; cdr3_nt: TGCAGTGCTAGCCCCGGGATAGGTGATGTGGAGCAGTACTTC; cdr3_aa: CSASPGIGDVEQYF
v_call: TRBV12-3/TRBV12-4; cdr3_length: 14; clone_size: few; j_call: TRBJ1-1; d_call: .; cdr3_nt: TGTGCCAGCAGTTTAGTCCGGGGAGGTTCTGAAGCTTTCTTT; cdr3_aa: CASSLVRGGSEAFF
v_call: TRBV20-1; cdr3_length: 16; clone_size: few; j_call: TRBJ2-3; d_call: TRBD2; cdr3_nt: TGCAGTGCTAGAGCCAAGAGGACTAGCGGGACAGATACGCAGTATTTT; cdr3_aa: CSARAKRTSGTDTQYF
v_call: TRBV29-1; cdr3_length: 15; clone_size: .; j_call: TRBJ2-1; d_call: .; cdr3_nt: TGCAGCGCCCGCAATGGGCGGATAACCGACAATGAGCAGTTCTTC; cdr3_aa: CSARNGRITDNEQFF
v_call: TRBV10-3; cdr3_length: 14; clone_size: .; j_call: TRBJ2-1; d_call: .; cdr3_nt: TGTGCCATCAGTGTGTCTCGGTACAACAAGGAGCAGTTCTTC; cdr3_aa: CAISVSRYNKEQFF
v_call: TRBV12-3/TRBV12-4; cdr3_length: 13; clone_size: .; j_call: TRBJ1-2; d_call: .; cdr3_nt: TGTGCCAGCAGTTTAAACATCGCCTATGGCTACACCTTC; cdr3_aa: CASSLNIAYGYTF